The sequence of this T cell receptor beta chain was determined in a study of blood T cells in healthy people across ages. Broader study findings: Roughly linear age-related decline in beta diversity appeared, significant by age around 36. Naive T cell percentage strongly correlated with TCR beta diversity.

Details on this clonotype: Its antigen remains unidentified.

PBMCs were isolated at a quantity of at least 7 million per sample. The CDR3 spans 12 residues. Between the trimmed V and J ends, which lost 8 bases and 2 bases, there was a span of 9 bases. Germline V gene data show CDR1 as MDHEN and CDR2 as SYDVKM. For the second PCR, which ran for about 7 to 11 cycles, a sample-barcoded 5' primer and a J-beta primer mix were used. Each CDR3 protein is one row after TCRdb ran MiXCR on the 5' RACE reads. The sample comprises about 1.6 million distinct CDR3 sequences, approximately 32% of which are singletons, and around 10% rests with the top ten. The genes are TRBV28 and TRBJ1-2; D not resolved. The sequencing sample was made of blood. This sequence was found in a woman aged 25 to 45 in good health. CDR3 region: CASLRQNYGYTF. The CDR3 region has the DNA TGTGCCAGCTTAAGGCAGAACTATGGCTACACCTTC.